This entry is about one T cell receptor (beta chain). Its antigen has not been determined. Base qualities are not recorded, but no much larger clone differs from it by a single base. These data are taken from a study of blood T cell repertoires in COVID-19 (dated by TCRdb to between 2020 and 2021). Context from the whole study: Samples covering the acute and convalescent phases of COVID-19 were provided by collaborators in the United States, Italy and Spain. The prospective study material was composed of cDNA or gDNA derived from T cells, B-cell-depleted T cells, or PBMCs. Deeply sampled blood TCRbeta repertoires from subjects exposed to, actively infected with, or recovered from COVID-19 were included in the dataset. The repertoires were released in a freely available public database meant as a resource for research on the immune response to SARS-CoV-2. The samples were drawn from the first 160 participants of the ongoing ImmuneRACE study and from 1,254 subjects provided by 6 global collaborators. The sample metadata nearly always contained a de-identified subject ID, COVID-19 status, age in years and sex. Where available, HLA class I and class II types were taken from metadata supplied by the sample provider and were not determined by assay-based typing.

Overall study outcomes, separate from this receptor: How much clinical and demographic metadata was included differed by source and by participant, and the metadata was provided uncurated.

The immunoSEQ Assay, a bias-controlled multiplex PCR, was used to amplify TCRbeta CDR3 regions from genomic DNA. On the authors' methods: The number of nucleated cells in each sample was estimated from the amplification of reference gene primers within the assay. To quantify the absolute abundance of each unique TCRbeta CDR3 rearrangement, sequence reads were collapsed and filtered. For each sample, productive Simpson clonality was calculated by taking the square root of Simpson's diversity index across productive rearrangements. The clones in this table, taken by TCRdb from immuneACCESS, are in-frame only. Not every clone is retained; where verified, under half of the shortfall comes from an unresolved V gene, and the cause of the rest is unknown. V, J and clone size are those of that table, while D and trimming were read from the DNA. In this sample the table shows 270,000 or so clones, roughly 80% of which occur a single time. The ten largest clonotypes hold approximately 1.5% of the sample.

In Seattle, one collaborating source enrolled patients while the infection was active and tracked those patients longitudinally over the course of disease. Whole blood was collected in K2EDTA tubes by collaborating institutions according to the institutions' own protocols. For TCRbeta analysis, collaborators shipped samples in one of three forms: frozen whole blood, isolated PBMCs, or DNA extracted from either of those sample types. Taken from cysteine to phenylalanine, the CDR3 has 15 residues. The kept DNA is CDR3 alone, 45 bases in frame from the first base. Relative to germline, V is 3 bases shorter and J is 1 base shorter, with 12 bases between their ends. Taken from the germline V gene, the CDR1 and CDR2 loops are KGHSH and LQKENI.

The V gene is TRBV18 and the J gene is TRBJ1-1, and perhaps TRBD1 as D gene, on 6 matching bases. This clonotype was sampled from a human donor with COVID-19, enrolled during active disease. The donor label of this sample is uncertain. Specimen: peripheral blood. CDR3 protein: CASSPFQGTNTEAFF. The nucleotide sequence reads TGTGCCAGCTCACCCTTCCAGGGGACGAACACTGAAGCTTTCTTT.